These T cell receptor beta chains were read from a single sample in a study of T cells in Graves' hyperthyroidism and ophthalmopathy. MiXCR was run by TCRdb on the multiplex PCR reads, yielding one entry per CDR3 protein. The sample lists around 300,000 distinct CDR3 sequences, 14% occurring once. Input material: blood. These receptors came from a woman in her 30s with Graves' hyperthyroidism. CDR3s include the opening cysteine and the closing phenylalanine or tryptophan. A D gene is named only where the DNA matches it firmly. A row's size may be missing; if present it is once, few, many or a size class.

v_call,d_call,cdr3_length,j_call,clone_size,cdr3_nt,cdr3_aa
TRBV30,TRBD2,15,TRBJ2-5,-,TGTGCCTGGATCCCCCTGGGACTAGCTGGGGAGACCCAGTACTTC,CAWIPLGLAGETQYF
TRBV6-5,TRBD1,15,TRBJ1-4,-,TGTGCCAGCAGTTACCGACAGGGGGATCATGAAAAACTGTTTTTT,CASSYRQGDHEKLFF
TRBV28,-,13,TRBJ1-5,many,TGTGCCAGCAGCAGAGACCACAATCAGCCCCAGCATTTT,CASSRDHNQPQHF
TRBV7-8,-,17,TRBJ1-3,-,TGTGCCAGCAGCTTAGAAGGGGGGCGACCTCGTGGAAACACCATATATTTT,CASSLEGGRPRGNTIYF
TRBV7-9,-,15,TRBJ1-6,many,TGTGCCAGCAGCCCCGGGGGATCCATTGCGTCACCCCTCCACTTT,CASSPGGSIASPLHF
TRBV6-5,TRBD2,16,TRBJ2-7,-,TGTGCCAGCGGTTACGCCGGCAGCGGGAGGTTCGGCGAGCAGTACTTC,CASGYAGSGRFGEQYF
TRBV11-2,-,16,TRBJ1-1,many,TGTGCCAGCAGCTTTGTAGCAGGGCGGACGAACACTGAAGCTTTCTTT,CASSFVAGRTNTEAFF
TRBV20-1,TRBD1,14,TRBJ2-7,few,TGCAGTGCTGGACCACCGGACAGGGGTTTCGAGCAGTACTTC,CSAGPPDRGFEQYF
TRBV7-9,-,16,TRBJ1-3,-,TGTGCCAGCAGCCAAGATCAGAGATACTCTGGAAACATCATATATTTT,CASSQDQRYSGNIIYF
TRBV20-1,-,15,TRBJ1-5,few,TGCAGTGCTAGAGATTCCGCCGGAGTCAATCAGCCCCAGCATTTT,CSARDSAGVNQPQHF
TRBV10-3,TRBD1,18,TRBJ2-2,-,TGTGCCATCAGTGAGTCGGAGGTCCCCGGGACAGGTATCGGGGAGCTGTTTTTT,CAISESEVPGTGIGELFF
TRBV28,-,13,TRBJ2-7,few,TGTGCCAGCATGGGGGATCCGTCCTACGAGCAGTACTTC,CASMGDPSYEQYF
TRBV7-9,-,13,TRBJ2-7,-,TGTGCCAGCAGCTCTAGCCCTTACTACGAGCAGTACTTC,CASSSSPYYEQYF
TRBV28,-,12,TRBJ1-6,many,TGTGCCAGCACTCAATCGAGTTCACCCCTCCACTTT,CASTQSSSPLHF
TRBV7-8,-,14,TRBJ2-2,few,TGTGCCAGCAGCTCCACGGATCTTACCGGGGAGCTGTTTTTT,CASSSTDLTGELFF
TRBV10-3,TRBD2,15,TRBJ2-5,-,TGTGCCATCAGACCCACTAGCGGGAGGCAAGAGACCCAGTACTTC,CAIRPTSGRQETQYF
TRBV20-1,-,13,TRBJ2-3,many,TGCAGTGCTTCAGACAGGTACCCAGATACGCAGTATTTT,CSASDRYPDTQYF
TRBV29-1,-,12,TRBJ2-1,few,TGCAGCGCCGAGGGTCCACAGAATGAGCAGTTCTTC,CSAEGPQNEQFF
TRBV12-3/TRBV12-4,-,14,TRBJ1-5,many,TGTGCCAGCAGTCAGGGGTGGAGCAATCAGCCCCAGCATTTT,CASSQGWSNQPQHF
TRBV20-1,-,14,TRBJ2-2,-,TGCAGTGCTCAGCGGCAGGGAGCCACCGGGGAGCTGTTTTTT,CSAQRQGATGELFF
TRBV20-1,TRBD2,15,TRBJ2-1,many,TGCAGTGCGGACGGCGGGACTAGCGGCTACAATGAGCAGTTCTTC,CSADGGTSGYNEQFF
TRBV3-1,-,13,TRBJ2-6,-,TGTGCCAGCGGAGAATCTGGGGCCAACGTCCTGACTTTC,CASGESGANVLTF
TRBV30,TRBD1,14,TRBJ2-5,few,TGTGCCTGGAGTGGAGACAGGGCGGGAGAGACCCAGTACTTC,CAWSGDRAGETQYF
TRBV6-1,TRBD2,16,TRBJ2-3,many,TGTGCCAGCCGTACGGTGGGTAGCGGGAGCACAGATACGCAGTATTTT,CASRTVGSGSTDTQYF
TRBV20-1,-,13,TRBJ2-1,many,TGCAGTGCTAGAGATGATAGGGGGGCAGAGCAGTTCTTC,CSARDDRGAEQFF
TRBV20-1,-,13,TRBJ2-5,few,TGCAGTGCTAGCCTGGGTCAGCAAGAGACCCAGTACTTC,CSASLGQQETQYF
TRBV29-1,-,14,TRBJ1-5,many,TGCAGCGTTGGAGGAGGCCCTGGCAATCAGCCCCAGCATTTT,CSVGGGPGNQPQHF
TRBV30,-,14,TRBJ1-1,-,TGTGCCTGGAGTTCTAAGATTGGACCGTCAGAAGCTTTCTTT,CAWSSKIGPSEAFF
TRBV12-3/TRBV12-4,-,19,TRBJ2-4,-,TGTGCCAGCAGTTTAGCGCCAGGTTCCCCACTTTTAGCCAAAAACATTCAGTACTTC,CASSLAPGSPLLAKNIQYF